This entry lists 29 T cell receptor beta chains sequenced from one sample in a study of cytomegalovirus exposure and HLA in healthy donors. PCR used 60 Vbeta primers and 13 Jbeta primers. Libraries were prepared by immunoSEQ multiplex PCR; TCRdb keeps only in-frame clonotypes and omits some of them. The sample shows approximately 98,000 clones, 75% to 85% of them seen only once. The sequencing input was PBMCs. These receptors all come from a young man in good health and CMV-seropositive.

This clone was observed once. This chain joins TRBV6-5 and TRBJ2-5, with TRBD1 matching over 7 bases. Trimming at V came to 5 bases and at J to 2 bases, leaving 5 bases not matched to a gene. Germline CDR1 is MNHEY and CDR2 is SVGAGI. There are 14 residues in the CDR3. DNA of the CDR3: TGTGCCAGCAGTCCTGGGACAGTACAAGAGACCCAGTACTTC. Translation: CASSPGTVQETQYF.

The rearrangement links TRBV6-6 to TRBJ2-7; 9 bases agree with TRBD1. Germline-derived CDR1 and CDR2 are MNHNY and SVGAGI (reference sequence). Germline trimming cut 6 bases from V and 6 bases from J; bases unmatched to any gene: 9. The CDR3 totals 14 residues. The CDR3: CASRSRDRVAEQYF. The CDR3 coding sequence is TGTGCCAGCAGAAGCCGGGACAGGGTCGCCGAGCAGTACTTC.

The gene calls are TRBV5-6 and TRBJ1-2; no clear D gene. With 0 bases removed from V and 4 bases from J, the gap between germline ends came to 10 bases. The CDR3 length is 14 residues. Per the germline V gene, CDR1 is SGHDT and CDR2 is YYEEEE. CDR3: CASSLEQISYGYTF. The CDR3 coding sequence is TGTGCCAGCAGCTTGGAACAGATTTCCTATGGCTACACCTTC. Complete variable domain (other parts from reference TRBV5-6 and TRBJ1-2): DAGVTQSPTHLIKTRGQQVTLRCSPKSGHDTVSWYQQALGQGPQFIFQYYEEEERQRGNFPDRFSGHQFPNYSSELNVNALLLGDSALYLCASSLEQISYGYTFGSGTRLTVV.

This rearrangement joins TRBV30 to TRBJ1-4; D remains ambiguous. Germline V CDR1 and CDR2: GTSNPN, SVGIG (reference sequence). The CDR3 has 16 amino acids. V was pared by 3 bases and J by 5 bases, with 19 bases between. The CDR3 DNA reads as TGTGCCTGGAGGAGGACCCCCAGGTGGGAGAATGAAAAACTGTTTTTT. Its protein is CAWRRTPRWENEKLFF.

The CDR3 bases are TGTGCCAGCAGTGAAGCCTGGACAGACAATCAGCCCCAGCATTTT. Residues: CASSEAWTDNQPQHF. The V call is TRBV2, the J call TRBJ1-5, with TRBD1 as a possible D gene (6 bases). V shed 0 bases and J shed 3 bases, with 9 bases lying between them. CDR3 length: 15 residues. Germline CDR1 SNHLY, CDR2 FYNNEI.

The chain uses TRBV6-4 and TRBJ1-6, with 9 bases lining up with TRBD1. Germline V gene sequence: CDR1 MRHNA, CDR2 SNTAGT. The CDR3 is 14 residues long. Trimming removed 6 bases from V and 7 bases from J; junction bases left unmatched: 4. The CDR3 loop reads CASRDGTGNSPLHF. CDR3 DNA sequence: TGTGCCAGCAGAGACGGGACAGGGAATTCACCCCTCCACTTT.

The genes are TRBV27 and TRBJ2-5, with TRBD1 matching 9 bases. The CDR3 sequence is 16 residues long. The ends lost 5 bases at V and 5 bases at J; junction bases unmatched: 12. In germline, CDR1 is MNHEY, CDR2 SMNVEV (reference sequence). The CDR3 bases are TGTGCCAGCAGTATCTCCTCACAGGGGGCGGTGGAGACCCAGTACTTC. This translates into CASSISSQGAVETQYF.

Points on this clone: Different DNA sequences within this sample yield the same CDR3. This sequence joins TRBV6-1 and TRBJ1-5; 9 bases agree with TRBD1. Germline CDR1 and CDR2: MNHNS and SASEGT. This CDR3 comprises 14 residues. The trim removed 3 bases at V and 6 bases at J, leaving 3 bases unmatched. As DNA, the CDR3 is TGTGCCAGCAGTGAGGGACAGGGATCTCAGCCCCAGCATTTT. Protein: CASSEGQGSQPQHF.

The J gene is TRBJ1-1, the V gene TRBV10-1; D is perhaps TRBD1 (5 bases). This CDR3 has 14 residues. Trimming pared 0 bases from V and 8 bases from J, leaving 13 bases between. Germline values: CDR1 WNHNN, CDR2 SYGVQD (reference sequence). In DNA, the CDR3 is TGCGCCAGCAGTGAGTCGCTAGGGGTCGGCGAAGCTTTCTTT. It translates to CASSESLGVGEAFF.

The chain combines TRBV6-5 with TRBJ1-1, with D perhaps matching TRBD1 (6 bases). This CDR3 spans 14 amino acids. Germline CDR1 and CDR2: MNHEY and SVGAGI. With 6 bases removed from V and 6 bases from J, the gap between germline ends came to 17 bases. The CDR3, as DNA: TGTGCCAGCAGCCCAACAGGTAAGGGGGCTGAAGCTTTCTTT. This sequence encodes CASSPTGKGAEAFF.

This clone has more than one count but fewer than ten. The genes are TRBV23-1 and TRBJ2-5; maybe TRBD2 (6 bases). TRBV23-1 counts as an open reading frame of uncertain function. CDR3 length: 16 amino acids. V lost 0 bases and J lost 7, with 18 bases in between. The CDR3, as DNA: TGCGCCAGCAGTCAATCGACCCTAGCCCTTAGCGGGACCCAGTACTTC. It specifies CASSQSTLALSGTQYF.

The chain uses TRBV7-9 and TRBJ2-7, with no clear D. V dropped 5 bases and J dropped 0 bases, with 8 bases sitting between them. Germline V gene lookup returns CDR1 SEHNR and CDR2 FQNEAQ (reference sequence). The CDR3 is 13 residues long. The CDR3 DNA reads TGTGCCAGCAGCCTGCGGCTCTCCTACGAGCAGTACTTC. It encodes CASSLRLSYEQYF.

The V gene is TRBV6-5, the J gene TRBJ2-7, with 11 bases matching TRBD2. With V trimmed by 6 bases and J by 4 bases, 5 bases remained unmatched. Germline V gives CDR1 MNHEY, CDR2 SVGAGI. CDR3 length: 14 amino acids. CDR3 residues: CASRAGTSGYEQYF. The CDR3 nucleotides are TGTGCCAGCAGAGCCGGGACTAGCGGATACGAGCAGTACTTC.

The rearrangement joins TRBV7-9 to TRBJ1-5, with 8 bases that match TRBD1. The CDR3 loop spans 16 amino acids. With V trimmed by 1 base and J by 2 bases, 4 bases remained unmatched. The germline CDR1 and CDR2 sequences are SEHNR and FQNEAQ (reference sequence). As DNA, the CDR3 is TGTGCCAGCAGCTTAGACCTGGGACAGGGCAATCAGCCCCAGCATTTT. Protein sequence: CASSLDLGQGNQPQHF.

This clone came up a few times. This chain joins TRBV6-1 and TRBJ1-1, with 8 nucleotides matching TRBD1. The V gene end was trimmed by 6 bases and the J gene end by 6 bases; junction bases not matched to a gene: 9. There are 14 residues in the CDR3. In germline, CDR1 is MNHNS, CDR2 SASEGT. The CDR3 is CASSVGQGGAEAFF. CDR3 DNA: TGTGCCAGCAGCGTCGGACAGGGTGGCGCTGAAGCTTTCTTT.

This chain uses TRBV7-9 with TRBJ1-6, with 9 bases identical to TRBD1. CDR3 length equals 14 residues. CDR1 and CDR2 from the germline V gene are SEHNR and FQNEAQ (reference sequence). J gave up 7 bases and V 4 bases, and 2 bases lay outside the gene matches. The CDR3 spells CASSSGTGNSPLHF. CDR3 sequence (DNA): TGTGCCAGCAGCTCCGGGACAGGGAATTCACCCCTCCACTTT.

This clone has just a few counts. The J gene is TRBJ1-5, the V gene TRBV19, with D hard to call. The length of the CDR3 is 15 residues. V was shortened by 0 bases and J by 10 bases, with 16 bases between the two germline ends. CDR1 is LNHDA and CDR2 is SQIVND in the germline V gene (reference sequence). The CDR3 bases are TGTGCCAGTAGTATAGATGGTACACGCCAACGACCCCAGCATTTT. Its protein product is CASSIDGTRQRPQHF.

The J gene is TRBJ2-3, the V gene TRBV6-6; 13 bases are shared with TRBD2. CDR3 length: 15 residues. Germline values: CDR1 MNHNY, CDR2 SVGAGI (reference sequence). V was clipped by 6 bases and J by 4 bases; unmatched bases: 4. The CDR3 is CASSLLAGGPDTQYF. The CDR3 DNA sequence: TGTGCCAGCAGCCTACTAGCGGGGGGGCCAGATACGCAGTATTTT.

This clone was seen a few times. The CDR3 reads CASSLAGQQLLKAYEQYF. The CDR3 DNA is TGTGCCAGCAGCTTAGCCGGACAACAGCTATTGAAAGCCTACGAGCAGTACTTC. V gene TRBV7-2 combines with J gene TRBJ2-7, with D possibly matching TRBD1 (5 bases). This CDR3 has 18 amino acids. The germline gives CDR1 SGHTA, CDR2 FQGNSA. V was shortened by 0 bases and J by 2 bases, with 20 bases between the two germline ends. The variable domain in full, with the rest retrieved from reference TRBV7-2 and TRBJ2-7, is GAGVSQSPSNKVTEKGKDVELRCDPISGHTALYWYRQSLGQGLEFLIYFQGNSAPDKSGLPSDRFSAERTGGSVSTLTIQRTQQEDSAVYLCASSLAGQQLLKAYEQYFGPGTRLTVT.

This chain links TRBV6-1 with TRBJ2-7, with unresolved D. Germline V gene sequence: CDR1 MNHNS, CDR2 SASEGT. CDR3 size: 12 residues. V was shortened by 5 bases and J by 10 bases, with 15 bases between the two germline ends. Here the CDR3 reads CASSSGTGPQYF. CDR3 bases: TGTGCCAGCAGTTCAGGAACTGGCCCTCAGTACTTC.

The chain employs TRBV30 and TRBJ1-4; TRBD1 matches at 8 bases. Germline assignment: CDR1 GTSNPN and CDR2 SVGIG (reference sequence). CDR3 size: 13 residues. J was trimmed by 7 bases and V by 2 bases; bases with no gene match: 3. The CDR3 coding sequence is TGTGCCTGGAGTTTACAGGGGGGTGAAAAACTGTTTTTT. Protein sequence: CAWSLQGGEKLFF.

The chain employs TRBV7-6 and TRBJ2-3; D remains ambiguous. Germline V gene lookup returns CDR1 SGHVS and CDR2 FNYEAQ. V was cut by 2 bases and J by 2 bases, with 17 bases left in between. CDR3 length equals 17 residues. The CDR3 reads CASSLFTRLPSTDTQYF. CDR3 coding DNA: TGTGCCAGCAGCTTATTTACACGCCTTCCCTCCACAGATACGCAGTATTTT.

In this sample, this clone turned up a few times. V gene TRBV15 combines with J gene TRBJ2-1; a weak D match, TRBD2 (7 bases). The ends were cut back, 8 bases at V and 0 bases at J, with 14 bases in the middle. The germline V gene encodes CDR1 LNHNV and CDR2 YYDKDF (reference sequence). The CDR3 length is 15 residues. The CDR3 protein is CATRRGGGSYNEQFF. The DNA of the CDR3 is TGTGCCACCCGACGAGGGGGGGGCTCCTACAATGAGCAGTTCTTC.

This clone has only one observation. The genes are TRBV2 and TRBJ2-1; the match to TRBD2 covers 7 bases. Trimming cost V 8 bases and J 0 bases; bases outside gene matches: 1. CDR3 length equals 13 residues. The germline V gene has CDR1 SNHLY and CDR2 FYNNEI. CDR3 in amino acids: CASRDYSYNEQFF. CDR3 DNA sequence: TGTGCCAGCCGGGACTACTCCTACAATGAGCAGTTCTTC.

This clone was seen once. The J gene is TRBJ1-1, the V gene TRBV5-4, with 11 bases matching TRBD1. In germline, CDR1 is SGHNT, CDR2 YYREEE (reference sequence). This CDR3 has 13 amino acids. V was pared by 7 bases and J by 4 bases, with 3 bases of the junction left unmatched. CDR3 sequence: CASGGQGVTEAFF. CDR3 DNA: TGTGCCAGCGGGGGACAGGGGGTCACTGAAGCTTTCTTT.

This CDR3 is CASSYQGALTGELFF. Here the CDR3 DNA reads TGTGCCAGCAGTTACCAGGGGGCGCTTACCGGGGAGCTGTTTTTT. The chain carries TRBV6-5 and TRBJ2-2; the match to TRBD1 covers 8 bases. CDR1 is MNHEY and CDR2 is SVGAGI in the germline V gene. Trimming at V came to 2 bases and at J to 5 bases, leaving 4 bases not matched to a gene. CDR3 size: 15 residues.

The rearrangement joins TRBV16 to TRBJ1-2; 8 nucleotides line up with TRBD1. The CDR3 extends over 15 amino acids. The V and J ends lost 3 bases and 4 bases, in that order; junction bases with no gene match: 7. CDR1 is KGHSY and CDR2 is FQNENV in the germline V gene. CDR3 nucleotides: TGTGCCAGCAGCCAGGAAGGACAGGGCCGCTATGGCTACACCTTC. Translation gives CASSQEGQGRYGYTF.

The chain joins TRBV10-2 to TRBJ2-3, with 8 bases identical to TRBD1. Germline V gene sequence: CDR1 WSHSY, CDR2 SAAADI. The junction had 5 bases not matched to a gene; V was cut back by 4 bases and J by 2 bases. The CDR3 sequence is 15 residues long. The CDR3: CASSAGTGLTDTQYF. CDR3 nucleotides: TGCGCCAGCAGTGCCGGGACAGGACTCACAGATACGCAGTATTTT.

The chain employs TRBV6-6 and TRBJ1-2; no firm D call. V lost 2 bases and J lost 3, with 7 bases in between. The V gene's germline CDR1 is MNHNY and CDR2 SVGAGI (reference sequence). This CDR3 region has 13 residues. The CDR3 nucleotides read TGTGCCAGCAGTTACGAGAGGGACTATGGCTACACCTTC. Amino acid sequence: CASSYERDYGYTF.